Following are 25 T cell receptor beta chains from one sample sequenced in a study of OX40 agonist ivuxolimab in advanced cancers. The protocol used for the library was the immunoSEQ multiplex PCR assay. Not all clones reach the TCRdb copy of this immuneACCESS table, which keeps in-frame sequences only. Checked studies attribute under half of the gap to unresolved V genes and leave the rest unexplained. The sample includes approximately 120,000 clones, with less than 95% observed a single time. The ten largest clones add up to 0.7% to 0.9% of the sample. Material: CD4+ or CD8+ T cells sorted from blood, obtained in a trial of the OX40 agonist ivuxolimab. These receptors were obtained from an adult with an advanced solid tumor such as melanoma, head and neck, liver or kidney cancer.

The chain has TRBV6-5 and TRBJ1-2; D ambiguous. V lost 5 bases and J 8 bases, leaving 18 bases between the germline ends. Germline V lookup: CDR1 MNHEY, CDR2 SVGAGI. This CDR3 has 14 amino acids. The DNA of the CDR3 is TGTGCCAGCAGTCCCTCCGGAAAACGGGAAGGCTACACCTTC. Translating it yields CASSPSGKREGYTF.

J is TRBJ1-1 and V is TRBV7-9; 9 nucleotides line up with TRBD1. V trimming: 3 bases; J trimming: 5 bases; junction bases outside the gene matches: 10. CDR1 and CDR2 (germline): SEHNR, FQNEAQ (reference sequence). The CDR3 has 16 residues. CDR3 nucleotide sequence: TGTGCCAGCAGCTTCTTAACAGGGGGCGCGGGTACTGAAGCTTTCTTT. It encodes CASSFLTGGAGTEAFF.

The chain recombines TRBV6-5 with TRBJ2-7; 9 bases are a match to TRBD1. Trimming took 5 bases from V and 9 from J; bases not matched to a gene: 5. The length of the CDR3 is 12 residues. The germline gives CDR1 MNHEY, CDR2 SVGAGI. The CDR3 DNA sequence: TGTGCCAGCAGTCAACAGGGGGCGCGGCAGTACTTC. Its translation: CASSQQGARQYF.

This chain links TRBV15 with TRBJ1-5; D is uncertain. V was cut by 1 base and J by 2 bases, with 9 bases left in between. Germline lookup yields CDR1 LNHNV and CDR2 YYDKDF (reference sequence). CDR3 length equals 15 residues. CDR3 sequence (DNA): TGTGCCACCAGCAGAGGCGGGTACGGCAATCAGCCCCAGCATTTT. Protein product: CATSRGGYGNQPQHF.

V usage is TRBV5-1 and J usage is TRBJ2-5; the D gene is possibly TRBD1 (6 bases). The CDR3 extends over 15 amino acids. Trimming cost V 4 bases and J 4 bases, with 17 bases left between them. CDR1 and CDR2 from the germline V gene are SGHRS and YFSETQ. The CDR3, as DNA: TGCGCCAGCAGCCCTTCTACAGGGTCGGGAGAGACCCAGTACTTC. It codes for CASSPSTGSGETQYF.

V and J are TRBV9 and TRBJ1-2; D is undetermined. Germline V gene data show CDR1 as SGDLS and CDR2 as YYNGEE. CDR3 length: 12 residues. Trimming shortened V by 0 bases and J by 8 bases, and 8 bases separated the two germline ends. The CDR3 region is CASSVGGWGYTF. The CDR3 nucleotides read TGTGCCAGCAGCGTAGGGGGATGGGGCTACACCTTC. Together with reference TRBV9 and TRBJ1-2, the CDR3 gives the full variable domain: DSGVTQTPKHLITATGQRVTLRCSPRSGDLSVYWYQQSLDQGLQFLIQYYNGEERAKGNILERFSAQQFPDLHSELNLSSLELGDSALYFCASSVGGWGYTFGSGTRLTVV.

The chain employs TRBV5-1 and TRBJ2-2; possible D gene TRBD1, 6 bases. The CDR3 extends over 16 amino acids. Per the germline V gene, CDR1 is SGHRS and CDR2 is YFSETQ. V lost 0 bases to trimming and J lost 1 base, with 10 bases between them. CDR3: CASSLVRTVNTGELFF. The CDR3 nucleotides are TGCGCCAGCAGCTTGGTGCGGACAGTGAACACCGGGGAGCTGTTTTTT.

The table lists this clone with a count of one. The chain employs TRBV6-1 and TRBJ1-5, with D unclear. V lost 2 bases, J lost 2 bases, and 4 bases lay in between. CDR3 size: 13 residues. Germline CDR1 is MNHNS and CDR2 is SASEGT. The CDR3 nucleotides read TGTGCCAGCAGTGAATGGGGCAATCAGCCCCAGCATTTT. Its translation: CASSEWGNQPQHF.

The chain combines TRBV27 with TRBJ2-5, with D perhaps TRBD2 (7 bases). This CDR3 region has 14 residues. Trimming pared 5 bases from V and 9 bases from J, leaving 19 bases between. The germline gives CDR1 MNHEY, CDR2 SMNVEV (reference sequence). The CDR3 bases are TGTGCCAGCAGTCCTAGCACAGGGACTAATGCCCAGTACTTC. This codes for CASSPSTGTNAQYF.

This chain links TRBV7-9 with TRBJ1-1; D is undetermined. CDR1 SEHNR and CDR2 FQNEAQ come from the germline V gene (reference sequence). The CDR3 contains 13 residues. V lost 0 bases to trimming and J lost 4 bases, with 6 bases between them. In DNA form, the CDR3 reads TGTGCCAGCAGCTTAGCAGCGTTCACTGAAGCTTTCTTT. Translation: CASSLAAFTEAFF.

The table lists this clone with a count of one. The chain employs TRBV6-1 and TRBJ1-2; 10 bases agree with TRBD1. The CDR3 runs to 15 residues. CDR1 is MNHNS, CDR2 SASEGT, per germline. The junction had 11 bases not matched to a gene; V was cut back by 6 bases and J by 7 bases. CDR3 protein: CASRMTGGAPGGYTF. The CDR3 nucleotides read TGTGCCAGCAGGATGACAGGGGGCGCCCCGGGTGGCTACACCTTC.

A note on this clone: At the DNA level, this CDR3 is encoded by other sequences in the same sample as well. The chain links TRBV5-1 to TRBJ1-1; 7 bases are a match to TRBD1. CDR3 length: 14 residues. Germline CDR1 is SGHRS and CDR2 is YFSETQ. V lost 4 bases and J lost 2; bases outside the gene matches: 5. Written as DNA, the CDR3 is TGCGCCAGCAGCCCTGGGACAGCCAACACTGAAGCTTTCTTT. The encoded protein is CASSPGTANTEAFF.

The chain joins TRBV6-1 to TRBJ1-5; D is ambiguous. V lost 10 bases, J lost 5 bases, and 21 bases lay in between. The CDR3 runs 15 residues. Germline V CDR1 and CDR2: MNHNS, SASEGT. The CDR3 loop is CATTFSYSPYQPQHF. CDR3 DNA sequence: TGTGCCACCACATTCTCATATTCCCCCTATCAGCCCCAGCATTTT.

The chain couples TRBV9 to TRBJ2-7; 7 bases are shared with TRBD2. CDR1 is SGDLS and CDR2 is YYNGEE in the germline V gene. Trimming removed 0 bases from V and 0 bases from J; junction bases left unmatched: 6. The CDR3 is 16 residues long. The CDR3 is CASSVDGRESSYEQYF. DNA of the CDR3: TGTGCCAGCAGCGTAGACGGGCGGGAGAGCTCCTACGAGCAGTACTTC.

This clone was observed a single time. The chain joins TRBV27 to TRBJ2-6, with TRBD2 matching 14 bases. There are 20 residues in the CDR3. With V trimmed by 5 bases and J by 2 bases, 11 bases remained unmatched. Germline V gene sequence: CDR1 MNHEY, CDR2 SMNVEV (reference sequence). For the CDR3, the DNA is TGTGCCAGCAGTGCTCGACTAGCGGGAGGGCTAGTAACTGGGGCCAACGTCCTGACTTTC. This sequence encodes CASSARLAGGLVTGANVLTF.

The CDR3 loop is CASSQFRDAPYEQYF. The CDR3 coding sequence is TGCGCCAGCAGCCAATTCCGGGACGCACCCTACGAGCAGTACTTC. V and J are TRBV4-1 and TRBJ2-7; the D gene could be TRBD1 or TRBD2 (5 bases each). Trimming took 2 bases from V and 2 from J, leaving 13 bases between them. Germline CDR1 reads MGHRA; CDR2 reads YSYEKL. The CDR3 totals 15 residues.

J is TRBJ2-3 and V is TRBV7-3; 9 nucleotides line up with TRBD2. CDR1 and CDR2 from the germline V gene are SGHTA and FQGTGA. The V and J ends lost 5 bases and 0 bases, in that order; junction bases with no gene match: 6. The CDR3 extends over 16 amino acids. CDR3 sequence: CASSPLLAGSTDTQYF. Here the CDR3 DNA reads TGTGCCAGCAGCCCCCTCCTAGCGGGAAGCACAGATACGCAGTATTTT.

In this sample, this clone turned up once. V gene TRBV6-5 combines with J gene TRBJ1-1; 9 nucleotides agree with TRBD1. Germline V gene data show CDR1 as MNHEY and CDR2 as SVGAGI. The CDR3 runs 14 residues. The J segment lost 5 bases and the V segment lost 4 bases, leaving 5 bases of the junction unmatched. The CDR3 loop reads CASSSTGGRTEAFF. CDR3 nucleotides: TGTGCCAGCAGTTCCACAGGGGGCCGTACTGAAGCTTTCTTT.

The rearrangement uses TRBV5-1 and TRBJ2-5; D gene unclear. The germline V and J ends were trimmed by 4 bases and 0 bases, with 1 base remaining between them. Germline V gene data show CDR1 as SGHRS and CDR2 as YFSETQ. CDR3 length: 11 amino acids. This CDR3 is CASSNQETQYF. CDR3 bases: TGCGCCAGCAGCAACCAAGAGACCCAGTACTTC.

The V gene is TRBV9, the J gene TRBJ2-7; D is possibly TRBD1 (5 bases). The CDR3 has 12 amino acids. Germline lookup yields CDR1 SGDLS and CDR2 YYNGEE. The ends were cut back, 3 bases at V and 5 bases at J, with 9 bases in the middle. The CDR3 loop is CASSGQGHEQYF. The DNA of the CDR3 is TGTGCCAGCAGCGGTCAGGGCCACGAGCAGTACTTC.

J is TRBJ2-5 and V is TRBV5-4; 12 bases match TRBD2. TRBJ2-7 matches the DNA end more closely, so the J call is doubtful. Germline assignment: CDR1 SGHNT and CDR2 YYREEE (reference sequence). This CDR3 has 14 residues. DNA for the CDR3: TGTGCCAGCAGCTCCGGACTAGCGGGATACGAGCAGTACTTC. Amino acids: CASSSGLAGYEQYF.

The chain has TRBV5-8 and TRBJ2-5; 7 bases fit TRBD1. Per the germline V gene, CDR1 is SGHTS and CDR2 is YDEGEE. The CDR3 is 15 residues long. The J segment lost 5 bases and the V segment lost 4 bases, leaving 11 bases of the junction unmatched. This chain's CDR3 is CASSRRQGYLETQYF. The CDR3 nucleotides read TGTGCCAGCAGCCGCCGACAGGGTTATTTGGAGACCCAGTACTTC.

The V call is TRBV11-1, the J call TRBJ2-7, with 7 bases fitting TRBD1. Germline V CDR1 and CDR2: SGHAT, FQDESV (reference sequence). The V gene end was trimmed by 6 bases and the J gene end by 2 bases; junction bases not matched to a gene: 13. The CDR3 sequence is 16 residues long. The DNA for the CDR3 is TGTGCCAGCAGGACCAACGACAGGGTTGGAGCCTACGAGCAGTACTTC. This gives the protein CASRTNDRVGAYEQYF.

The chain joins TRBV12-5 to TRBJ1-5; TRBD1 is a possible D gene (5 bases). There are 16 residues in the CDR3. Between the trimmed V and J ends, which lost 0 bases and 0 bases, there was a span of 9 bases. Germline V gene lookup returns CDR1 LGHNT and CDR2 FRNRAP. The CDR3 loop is CASGLVIGASNQPQHF. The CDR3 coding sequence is TGTGCTAGTGGTTTGGTAATTGGGGCTAGCAATCAGCCCCAGCATTTT.

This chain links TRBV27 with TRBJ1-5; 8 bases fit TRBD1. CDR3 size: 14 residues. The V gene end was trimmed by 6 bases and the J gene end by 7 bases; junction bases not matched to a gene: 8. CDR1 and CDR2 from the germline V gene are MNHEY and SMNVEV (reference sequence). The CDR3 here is CASSQDRGGQPQHF. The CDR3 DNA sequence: TGTGCCAGCAGCCAAGACAGGGGCGGACAGCCCCAGCATTTT.